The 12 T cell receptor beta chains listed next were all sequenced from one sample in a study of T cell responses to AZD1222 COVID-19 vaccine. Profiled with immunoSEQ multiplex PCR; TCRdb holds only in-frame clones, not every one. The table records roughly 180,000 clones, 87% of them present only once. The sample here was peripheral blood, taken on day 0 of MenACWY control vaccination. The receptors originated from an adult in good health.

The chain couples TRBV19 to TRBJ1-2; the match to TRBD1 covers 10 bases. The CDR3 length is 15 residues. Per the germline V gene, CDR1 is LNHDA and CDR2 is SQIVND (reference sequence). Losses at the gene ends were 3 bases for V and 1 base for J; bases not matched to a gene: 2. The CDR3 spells CASSIDRGRNYGYTF. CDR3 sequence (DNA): TGTGCCAGTAGTATCGACAGGGGGCGTAACTATGGCTACACCTTC.

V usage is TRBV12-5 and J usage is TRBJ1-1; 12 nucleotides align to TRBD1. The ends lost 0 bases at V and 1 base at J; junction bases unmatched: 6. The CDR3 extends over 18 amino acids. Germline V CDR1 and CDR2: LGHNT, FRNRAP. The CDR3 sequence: CASGLVWDRGRKNTEAFF. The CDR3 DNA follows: TGTGCTAGTGGTTTGGTTTGGGACAGGGGGCGGAAGAACACTGAAGCTTTCTTT.

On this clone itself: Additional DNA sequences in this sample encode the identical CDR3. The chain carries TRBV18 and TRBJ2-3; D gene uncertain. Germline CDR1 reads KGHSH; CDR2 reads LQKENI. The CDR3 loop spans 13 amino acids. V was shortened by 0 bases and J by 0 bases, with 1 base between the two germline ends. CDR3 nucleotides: TGTGCCAGCTCACCACCCAGCACAGATACGCAGTATTTT. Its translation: CASSPPSTDTQYF.

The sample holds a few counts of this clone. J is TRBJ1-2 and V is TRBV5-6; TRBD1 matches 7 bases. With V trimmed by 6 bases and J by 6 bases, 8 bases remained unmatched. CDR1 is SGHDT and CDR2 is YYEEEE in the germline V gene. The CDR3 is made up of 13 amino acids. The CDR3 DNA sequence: TGTGCCAGCACACGGGCCGGGACAGATGGCTACACCTTC. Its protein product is CASTRAGTDGYTF.

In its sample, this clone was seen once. As DNA, the CDR3 is TGTGCCAGCAGCTTGGTGGCCCGGGGTGCAAGAAACACCATATATTTT. Protein product: CASSLVARGARNTIYF. This chain joins TRBV5-6 and TRBJ1-3; D not resolved. V lost 0 bases and J 5 bases, leaving 15 bases between the germline ends. The CDR3 has 16 residues. Per the germline V gene, CDR1 is SGHDT and CDR2 is YYEEEE.

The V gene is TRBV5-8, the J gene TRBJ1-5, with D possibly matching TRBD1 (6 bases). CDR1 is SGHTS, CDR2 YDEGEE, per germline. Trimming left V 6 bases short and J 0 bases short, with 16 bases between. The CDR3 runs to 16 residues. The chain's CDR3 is CASNPGGTYSNQPQHF. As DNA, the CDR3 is TGTGCCAGCAACCCCGGGGGCACGTATAGCAATCAGCCCCAGCATTTT.

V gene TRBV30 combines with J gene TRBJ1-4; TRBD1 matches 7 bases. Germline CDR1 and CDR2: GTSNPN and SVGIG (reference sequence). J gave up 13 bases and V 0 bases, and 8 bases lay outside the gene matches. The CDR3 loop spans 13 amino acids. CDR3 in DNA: TGTGCCTGGAGTGTACCCAGGACAGGTACACTGTTTTTT. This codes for CAWSVPRTGTLFF.

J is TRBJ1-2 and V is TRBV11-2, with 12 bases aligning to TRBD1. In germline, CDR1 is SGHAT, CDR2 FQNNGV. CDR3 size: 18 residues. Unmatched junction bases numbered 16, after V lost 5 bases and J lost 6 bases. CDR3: CASSQRRRPGTGGDGYTF. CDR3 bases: TGTGCCAGCAGCCAACGAAGACGTCCCGGGACAGGGGGCGATGGCTACACCTTC.

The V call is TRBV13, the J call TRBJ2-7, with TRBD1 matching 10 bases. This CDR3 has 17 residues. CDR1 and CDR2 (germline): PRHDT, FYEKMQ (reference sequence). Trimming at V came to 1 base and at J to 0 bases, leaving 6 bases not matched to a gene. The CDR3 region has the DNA TGTGCCAGCAGCTTAGTTGGGACAGGGGCATTCTCCTACGAGCAGTACTTC. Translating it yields CASSLVGTGAFSYEQYF.

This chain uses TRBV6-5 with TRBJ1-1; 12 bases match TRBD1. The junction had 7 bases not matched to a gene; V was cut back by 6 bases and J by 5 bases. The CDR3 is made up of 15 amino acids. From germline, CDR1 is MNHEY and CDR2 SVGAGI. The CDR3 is CASRPGTGGQTEAFF. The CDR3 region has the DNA TGTGCCAGCAGACCCGGGACAGGGGGCCAGACTGAAGCTTTCTTT.

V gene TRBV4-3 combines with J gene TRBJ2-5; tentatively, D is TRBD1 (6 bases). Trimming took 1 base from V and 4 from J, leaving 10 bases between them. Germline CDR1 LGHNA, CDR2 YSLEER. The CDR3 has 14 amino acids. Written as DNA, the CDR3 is TGCGCCAGCAGCCAAGGAGGGGGAAGAGAGACCCAGTACTTC. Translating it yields CASSQGGGRETQYF.

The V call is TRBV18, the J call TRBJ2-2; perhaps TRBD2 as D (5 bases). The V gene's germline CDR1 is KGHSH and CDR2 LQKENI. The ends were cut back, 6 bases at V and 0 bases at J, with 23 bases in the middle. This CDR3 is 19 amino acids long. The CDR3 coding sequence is TGTGCCAGCTCCCCGACGGGGATCGGCGGATTCCCGAACACCGGGGAGCTGTTTTTT. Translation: CASSPTGIGGFPNTGELFF.